The present entry profiles one T cell receptor beta chain with its context. Antigen unknown. This sample stems from a study of response to subunit inactivated influenza vaccine. A single record per CDR3 protein comes from TCRdb applying MiXCR to the RT-PCR reads. The table includes 500,000 to 600,000 distinct CDR3 sequences, 12% detected once. Germline CDR1 SGHDT, CDR2 YYEEEE. V lost 6 bases, J lost 5 bases, and 14 bases lay in between. The CDR3 consists of 14 residues. Study-wide findings and caveats: The authors put forward the suggestion that each seasonal influenza vaccination may bring in only a limited number of new T cells.

The V and J genes are TRBV5-6 and TRBJ2-2, with D maybe TRBD1 (5 bases). The TCR comes from a man in his fifties or sixties who received an inactivated influenza vaccine. The specimen comprised PBMCs from blood, sampled on the day of vaccination. The CDR3 bases are TGTGCCAGCACATTCCGGGCAGGGACCGGGGAGCTGTTTTTT. It is translated as CASTFRAGTGELFF.